Listed below are T cell receptor beta chains from one sample, sequenced in a study of cytomegalovirus exposure and HLA in healthy donors. Using immunoSEQ multiplex PCR, the repertoire was profiled, and TCRdb retains in-frame clones only, with some absent. Among over 130,000 clones listed, 79% were seen once. Sequences were obtained from PBMCs. Receptors originate from a man aged 45-65 years in good health and CMV-seropositive. CDR3s include the opening cysteine and the closing phenylalanine or tryptophan. Each record gives: J gene, V gene, D gene, CDR3 protein. A D gene is named only where the DNA matches it firmly.

J gene: TRBJ2-7; V gene: TRBV6-5; D gene: NA; CDR3 protein: CASSRSGASSYEQYF
J gene: TRBJ1-1; V gene: TRBV5-1; D gene: NA; CDR3 protein: CASSWDTNTEAFF
J gene: TRBJ1-2; V gene: TRBV30; D gene: TRBD1; CDR3 protein: CAFRDRENGYTF
J gene: TRBJ2-7; V gene: TRBV6-6; D gene: TRBD2; CDR3 protein: CASSYSGTSGEQYF
J gene: TRBJ1-1; V gene: TRBV5-1; D gene: TRBD1; CDR3 protein: CASSPQTGSTEAFF
J gene: TRBJ2-1; V gene: TRBV5-1; D gene: TRBD1; CDR3 protein: CASSWGTANYNEQFF
J gene: TRBJ2-3; V gene: TRBV5-5; D gene: NA; CDR3 protein: CASSVLAVTDTQYF
J gene: TRBJ1-2; V gene: TRBV10-3; D gene: NA; CDR3 protein: CAISEGGADYGYTF
J gene: TRBJ2-1; V gene: TRBV20-1; D gene: NA; CDR3 protein: CSARVINEQFF
J gene: TRBJ2-2; V gene: TRBV5-1; D gene: NA; CDR3 protein: CASSLGATTGELFF
J gene: TRBJ2-7; V gene: TRBV7-8; D gene: NA; CDR3 protein: CASSLGSTGSEQYF
J gene: TRBJ2-5; V gene: TRBV7-9; D gene: TRBD2; CDR3 protein: CASSLAAGVQETQYF
J gene: TRBJ1-3; V gene: TRBV28; D gene: NA; CDR3 protein: CASTPSGASGNTIYF
J gene: TRBJ2-6; V gene: TRBV28; D gene: NA; CDR3 protein: CASSFGGSGANVLTF
J gene: TRBJ1-1; V gene: TRBV27; D gene: NA; CDR3 protein: CASSNTPGWRNTEAFF
J gene: TRBJ2-1; V gene: TRBV5-1; D gene: TRBD1; CDR3 protein: CASNQGASSYNEQFF
J gene: TRBJ2-3; V gene: TRBV7-8; D gene: TRBD2; CDR3 protein: CASSQLAGVGPDTQYF
J gene: TRBJ2-1; V gene: TRBV18; D gene: TRBD2; CDR3 protein: CASSPWTSGSTYNEQFF
J gene: TRBJ2-1; V gene: TRBV14; D gene: TRBD1; CDR3 protein: CASSPLGQGVVEQFF
J gene: TRBJ2-3; V gene: TRBV25-1; D gene: TRBD1; CDR3 protein: CASRWTGGTDTQYF
J gene: TRBJ1-6; V gene: TRBV11-3; D gene: TRBD1; CDR3 protein: CASSSGTGNSPLHF
J gene: TRBJ1-5; V gene: TRBV2; D gene: TRBD1; CDR3 protein: CATGQGWGFGNQPQHF
J gene: TRBJ2-7; V gene: TRBV30; D gene: NA; CDR3 protein: CAWSPRGPSEQYF
J gene: TRBJ2-6; V gene: TRBV30; D gene: TRBD2; CDR3 protein: CAWIRGLAGRSGANVLTF
J gene: TRBJ2-2; V gene: TRBV6-6; D gene: NA; CDR3 protein: CASSPRSGTTGELFF
J gene: TRBJ2-1; V gene: TRBV9; D gene: TRBD2; CDR3 protein: CASTGLAGGYNEQFF
J gene: TRBJ2-7; V gene: TRBV19; D gene: TRBD2; CDR3 protein: CASSSRLAGDEQYF
J gene: TRBJ2-7; V gene: TRBV19; D gene: NA; CDR3 protein: CASSTTGNEQYF
J gene: TRBJ1-5; V gene: TRBV2; D gene: TRBD1; CDR3 protein: CASSSTTGRDQPQHF
J gene: TRBJ2-7; V gene: TRBV7-3; D gene: NA; CDR3 protein: CASSASQVGEQYF
J gene: TRBJ1-5; V gene: TRBV6-1; D gene: NA; CDR3 protein: CASSEGRGYSNQPQHF
J gene: TRBJ2-2; V gene: TRBV19; D gene: TRBD2; CDR3 protein: CASSDGLAINTGELFF
J gene: TRBJ2-3; V gene: TRBV7-9; D gene: TRBD1; CDR3 protein: CASSLGTGSTDTQYF
J gene: TRBJ1-1; V gene: TRBV2; D gene: NA; CDR3 protein: CASRGGVNTEAFF
J gene: TRBJ2-1; V gene: TRBV7-9; D gene: TRBD2; CDR3 protein: CSSSLAPGGNEQFF
J gene: TRBJ2-2; V gene: TRBV9; D gene: NA; CDR3 protein: CASSVAQATGELFF
J gene: TRBJ2-7; V gene: TRBV7-8; D gene: TRBD2; CDR3 protein: CASSPPLREALYEQYF
J gene: TRBJ2-7; V gene: TRBV13; D gene: TRBD2; CDR3 protein: CASSRTSGSSYEQYF
J gene: TRBJ2-5; V gene: TRBV10-2; D gene: TRBD2; CDR3 protein: CASSATSGRAEETQYF
J gene: TRBJ2-7; V gene: TRBV5-6; D gene: NA; CDR3 protein: CASRFAGLRHEQYF
J gene: TRBJ2-5; V gene: TRBV28; D gene: TRBD2; CDR3 protein: CASSLTLGLAAAQYF
J gene: TRBJ1-5; V gene: TRBV7-8; D gene: NA; CDR3 protein: CASSSVGGVDNQPQHF
J gene: TRBJ2-5; V gene: TRBV4-2; D gene: NA; CDR3 protein: CASSQVEPGGIETQYF
J gene: TRBJ2-6; V gene: TRBV28; D gene: TRBD1; CDR3 protein: CASSFSGGGANVLTF
J gene: TRBJ1-5; V gene: TRBV19; D gene: NA; CDR3 protein: CASRDSVQDFEPQHF
J gene: TRBJ1-5; V gene: TRBV6-5; D gene: NA; CDR3 protein: CASSPSADSNQPQHF
J gene: TRBJ2-2; V gene: TRBV2; D gene: NA; CDR3 protein: CASSERDTGTGELFF
J gene: TRBJ2-1; V gene: TRBV18; D gene: TRBD1; CDR3 protein: CASSQPGTGGNGQFF
J gene: TRBJ2-1; V gene: TRBV7-3; D gene: TRBD2; CDR3 protein: CASSLGTSGNNEQFF
J gene: TRBJ2-3; V gene: TRBV28; D gene: TRBD1; CDR3 protein: CASSLPLTGVSTDTQYF
J gene: TRBJ2-5; V gene: TRBV5-1; D gene: TRBD2; CDR3 protein: CASSLGASGTETQYF
J gene: TRBJ2-2; V gene: TRBV29-1; D gene: NA; CDR3 protein: CSVDSETGASGELFF
J gene: TRBJ2-1; V gene: TRBV2; D gene: NA; CDR3 protein: CANKYALGGNEQFF
J gene: TRBJ2-7; V gene: TRBV5-1; D gene: TRBD2; CDR3 protein: CASSRGGTNAYEQYF